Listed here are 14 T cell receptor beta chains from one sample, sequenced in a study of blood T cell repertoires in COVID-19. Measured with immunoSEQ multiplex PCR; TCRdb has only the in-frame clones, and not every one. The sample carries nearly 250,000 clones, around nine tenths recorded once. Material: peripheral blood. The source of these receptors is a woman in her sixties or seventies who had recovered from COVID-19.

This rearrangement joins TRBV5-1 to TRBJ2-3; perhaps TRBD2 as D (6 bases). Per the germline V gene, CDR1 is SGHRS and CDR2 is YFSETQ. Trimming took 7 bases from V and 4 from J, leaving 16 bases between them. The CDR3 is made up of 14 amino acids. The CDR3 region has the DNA TGCGCCAGCGAGCCCGGGGACTTTCCAGATACGCAGTATTTT. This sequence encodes CASEPGDFPDTQYF.

This chain's CDR3 is CASSLGRGVTGELFF. CDR3 nucleotide sequence: TGCGCCAGCAGCCTCGGGCGGGGGGTCACCGGGGAGCTGTTTTTT. The chain recombines TRBV4-3 with TRBJ2-2, with 8 bases matching TRBD2. CDR1 and CDR2 from the germline V gene are LGHNA and YSLEER. This CDR3 is built from 15 residues. Trimming took 4 bases from V and 4 from J; bases not matched to a gene: 5.

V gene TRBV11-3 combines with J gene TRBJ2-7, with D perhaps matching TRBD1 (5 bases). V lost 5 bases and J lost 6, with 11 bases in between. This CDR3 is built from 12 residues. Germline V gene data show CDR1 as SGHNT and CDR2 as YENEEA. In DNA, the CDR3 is TGTGCCAGCAGCAGCAGGGTTGGCGAGCAGTACTTC. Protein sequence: CASSSRVGEQYF.

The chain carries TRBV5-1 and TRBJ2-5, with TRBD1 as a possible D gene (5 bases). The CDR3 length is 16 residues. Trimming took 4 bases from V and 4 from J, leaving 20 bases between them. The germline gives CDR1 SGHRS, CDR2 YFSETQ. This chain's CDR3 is CASSPFGQGLGETQYF. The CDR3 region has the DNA TGCGCCAGCAGCCCCTTTGGGCAGGGCTTAGGAGAGACCCAGTACTTC.

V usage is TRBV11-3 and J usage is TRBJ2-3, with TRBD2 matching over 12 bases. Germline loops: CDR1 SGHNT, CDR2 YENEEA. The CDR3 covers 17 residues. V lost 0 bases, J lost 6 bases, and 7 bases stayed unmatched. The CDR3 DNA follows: TGTGCCAGCAGCTTAGAACTAGCGGGGGGTGGTTGGGATACGCAGTATTTT. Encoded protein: CASSLELAGGGWDTQYF. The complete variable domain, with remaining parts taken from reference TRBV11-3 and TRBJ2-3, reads EAGVVQSPRYKIIEKKQPVAFWCNPISGHNTLYWYLQNLGQGPELLIRYENEEAVDDSQLPKDRFSAERLKGVDSTLKIQPAELGDSAVYLCASSLELAGGGWDTQYFGPGTRLTVL.

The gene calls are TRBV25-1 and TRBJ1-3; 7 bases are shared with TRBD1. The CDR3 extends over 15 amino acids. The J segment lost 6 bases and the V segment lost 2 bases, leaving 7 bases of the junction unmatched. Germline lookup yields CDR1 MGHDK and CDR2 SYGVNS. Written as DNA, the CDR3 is TGTGCCAGCAGTGAAAAAGACAGGGAGGCAAACACCATATATTTT. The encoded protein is CASSEKDREANTIYF.

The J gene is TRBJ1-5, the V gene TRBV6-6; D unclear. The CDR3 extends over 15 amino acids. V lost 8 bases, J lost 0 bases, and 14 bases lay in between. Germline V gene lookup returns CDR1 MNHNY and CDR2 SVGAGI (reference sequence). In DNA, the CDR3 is TGTGCCAGCCGGCAGAGGCTACCTAGCAATCAGCCCCAGCATTTT. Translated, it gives CASRQRLPSNQPQHF.

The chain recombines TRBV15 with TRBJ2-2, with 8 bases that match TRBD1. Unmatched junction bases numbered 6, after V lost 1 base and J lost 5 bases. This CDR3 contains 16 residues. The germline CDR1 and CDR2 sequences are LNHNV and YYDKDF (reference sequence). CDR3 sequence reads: CATSRVDRARTGELFF. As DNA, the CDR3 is TGTGCCACCAGCAGAGTGGACAGGGCGAGAACCGGGGAGCTGTTTTTT.

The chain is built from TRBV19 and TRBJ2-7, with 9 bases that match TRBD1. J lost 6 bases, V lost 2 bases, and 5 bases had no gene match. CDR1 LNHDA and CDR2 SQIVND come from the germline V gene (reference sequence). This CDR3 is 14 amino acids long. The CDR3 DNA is TGTGCCAGTAGTATAAGCCCGGACAGGGGCGAGCAGTACTTC. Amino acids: CASSISPDRGEQYF.

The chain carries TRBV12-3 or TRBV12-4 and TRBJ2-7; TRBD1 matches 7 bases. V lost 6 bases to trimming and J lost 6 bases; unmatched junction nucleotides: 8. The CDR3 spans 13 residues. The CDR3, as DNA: TGTGCCAGCAGGCAGACAGGGCCGCTCGAGCAGTACTTC. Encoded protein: CASRQTGPLEQYF.

The CDR3 protein is CASSLVGQTYEQYF. The CDR3 nucleotides are TGTGCCAGCTCACTGGTGGGACAGACCTACGAGCAGTACTTC. The chain employs TRBV18 and TRBJ2-7; TRBD1 agrees at 7 bases. The germline V gene has CDR1 KGHSH and CDR2 LQKENI. With V trimmed by 4 bases and J by 2 bases, 5 bases remained unmatched. The CDR3 has 14 residues.

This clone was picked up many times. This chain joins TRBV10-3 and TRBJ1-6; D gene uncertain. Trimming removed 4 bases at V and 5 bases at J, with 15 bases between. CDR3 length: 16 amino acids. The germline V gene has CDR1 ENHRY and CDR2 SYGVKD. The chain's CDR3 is CAISGLGHFDNSPLHF. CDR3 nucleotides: TGTGCCATCAGTGGTCTTGGGCATTTCGATAATTCACCCCTCCACTTT.

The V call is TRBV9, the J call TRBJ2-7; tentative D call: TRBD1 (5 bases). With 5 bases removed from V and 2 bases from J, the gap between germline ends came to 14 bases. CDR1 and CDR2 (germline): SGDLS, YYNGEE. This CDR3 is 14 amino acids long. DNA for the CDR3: TGTGCCAGCAGTGTCGACAGTACCCCCTACGAGCAGTACTTC. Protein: CASSVDSTPYEQYF. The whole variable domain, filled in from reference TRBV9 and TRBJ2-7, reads DSGVTQTPKHLITATGQRVTLRCSPRSGDLSVYWYQQSLDQGLQFLIQYYNGEERAKGNILERFSAQQFPDLHSELNLSSLELGDSALYFCASSVDSTPYEQYFGPGTRLTVT.

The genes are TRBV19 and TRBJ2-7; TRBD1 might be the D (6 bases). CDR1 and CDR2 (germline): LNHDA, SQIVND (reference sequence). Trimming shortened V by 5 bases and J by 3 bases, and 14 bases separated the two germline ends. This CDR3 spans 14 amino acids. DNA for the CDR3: TGTGCCAGTAGTGTCGGTCGACAGGACTACGAGCAGTACTTC. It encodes CASSVGRQDYEQYF. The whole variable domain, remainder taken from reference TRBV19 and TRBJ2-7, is DGGITQSPKYLFRKEGQNVTLSCEQNLNHDAMYWYRQDPGQGLRLIYYSQIVNDFQKGDIAEGYSVSREKKESFPLTVTSAQKNPTAFYLCASSVGRQDYEQYFGPGTRLTVT.